These 3 T cell receptor beta chains share one sample of origin, sequenced in a study of a mutant IDH1 vaccine in newly diagnosed glioma. Time point defined: week 35, safety follow-up. In the vaccine, a single dose held 300 ug of the mutant IDH1 20-mer peptide, along with topical imiquimod. No cognate antigen is known for these TCRs. Repertoires were generated with immunoSEQ multiplex PCR, while TCRdb's copy carries only in-frame clones and drops some. This sample has about 45,000 clones, with about 92% found just once. The sequencing here drew on PBMCs, taken from a glioma patient whose treatment included an IDH1 peptide vaccine. These receptors came from a man in his fifties with glioma.

The V and J genes are TRBV27 and TRBJ1-5; D remains ambiguous. Trimming removed 2 bases from V and 3 bases from J, with 8 bases in between. This CDR3 region has 14 residues. Germline assignment: CDR1 MNHEY and CDR2 SMNVEV (reference sequence). The CDR3 sequence is CASSLSRPNQPQHF. CDR3 nucleotides: TGTGCCAGCAGTTTAAGTCGCCCCAATCAGCCCCAGCATTTT.

The chain carries TRBV28 and TRBJ2-1; a possible D gene is TRBD2 (7 bases). This CDR3 has 16 residues. V dropped 1 base and J dropped 6 bases, with 16 bases sitting between them. Germline CDR1 and CDR2: MDHEN and SYDVKM. The CDR3 loop is CASSLLGGGGGNEQFF. The CDR3 nucleotides are TGTGCCAGCAGTTTATTGGGGGGAGGGGGAGGCAATGAGCAGTTCTTC.

The chain employs TRBV4-2 and TRBJ2-3, with 13 positions matching TRBD2. J gave up 1 base and V 5 bases, and 15 bases lay outside the gene matches. This CDR3 region has 20 residues. Germline CDR1 LGHNA, CDR2 YNFKEQ. The CDR3 nucleotides read TGTGCCAGCAGCGCCAGACTAGCGGGAGGAGTGGGCCTTGGCACAGATACGCAGTATTTT. It codes for CASSARLAGGVGLGTDTQYF.